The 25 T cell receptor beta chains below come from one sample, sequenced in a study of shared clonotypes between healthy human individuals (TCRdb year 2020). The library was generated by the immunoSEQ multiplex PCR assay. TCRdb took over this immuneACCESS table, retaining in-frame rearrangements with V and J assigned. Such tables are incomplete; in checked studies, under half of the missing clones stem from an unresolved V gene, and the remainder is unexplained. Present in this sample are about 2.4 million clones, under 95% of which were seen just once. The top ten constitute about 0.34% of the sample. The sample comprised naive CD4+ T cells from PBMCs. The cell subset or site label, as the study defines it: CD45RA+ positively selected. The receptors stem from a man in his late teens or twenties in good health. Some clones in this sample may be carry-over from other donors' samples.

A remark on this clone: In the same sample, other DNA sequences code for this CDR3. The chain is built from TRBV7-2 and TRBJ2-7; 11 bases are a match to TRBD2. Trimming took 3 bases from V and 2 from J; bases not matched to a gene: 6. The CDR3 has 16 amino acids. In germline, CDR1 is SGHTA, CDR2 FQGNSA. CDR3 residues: CASSLGGTSGTYEQYF. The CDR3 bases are TGTGCCAGCAGCTTGGGAGGGACTAGCGGTACCTACGAGCAGTACTTC.

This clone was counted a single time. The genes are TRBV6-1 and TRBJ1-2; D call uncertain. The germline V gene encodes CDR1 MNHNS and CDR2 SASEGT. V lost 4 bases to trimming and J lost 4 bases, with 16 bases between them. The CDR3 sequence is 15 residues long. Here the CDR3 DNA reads TGTGCCAGCAGTGTCCCCAGCGACGGAATCTATGGCTACACCTTC. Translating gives CASSVPSDGIYGYTF.

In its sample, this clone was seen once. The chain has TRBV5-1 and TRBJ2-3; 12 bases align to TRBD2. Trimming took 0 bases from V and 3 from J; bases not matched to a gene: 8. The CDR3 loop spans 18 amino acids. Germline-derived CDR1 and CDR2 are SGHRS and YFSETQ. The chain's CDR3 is CASSLEQLAGGPTDTQYF. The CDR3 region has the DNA TGCGCCAGCAGCTTGGAGCAGCTAGCGGGAGGGCCTACAGATACGCAGTATTTT.

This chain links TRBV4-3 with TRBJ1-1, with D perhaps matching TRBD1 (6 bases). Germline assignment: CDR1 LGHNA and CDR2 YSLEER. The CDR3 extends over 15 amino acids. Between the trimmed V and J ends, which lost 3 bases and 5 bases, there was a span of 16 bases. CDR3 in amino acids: CASSHPTGRGTEAFF. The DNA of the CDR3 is TGCGCCAGCAGCCATCCGACTGGCAGGGGAACTGAAGCTTTCTTT.

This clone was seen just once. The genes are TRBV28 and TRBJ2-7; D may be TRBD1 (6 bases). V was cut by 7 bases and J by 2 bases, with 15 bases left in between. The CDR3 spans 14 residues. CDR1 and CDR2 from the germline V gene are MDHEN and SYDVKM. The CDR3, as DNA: TGTGCCAGCACAGGGGATCCAACTCCCTACGAGCAGTACTTC. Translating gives CASTGDPTPYEQYF.

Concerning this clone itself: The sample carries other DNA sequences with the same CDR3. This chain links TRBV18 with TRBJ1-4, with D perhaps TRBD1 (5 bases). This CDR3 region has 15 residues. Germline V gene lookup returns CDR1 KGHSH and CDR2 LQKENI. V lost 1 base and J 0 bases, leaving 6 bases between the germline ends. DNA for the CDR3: TGTGCCAGCTCACCACAGGGGCCAACTAATGAAAAACTGTTTTTT. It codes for CASSPQGPTNEKLFF.

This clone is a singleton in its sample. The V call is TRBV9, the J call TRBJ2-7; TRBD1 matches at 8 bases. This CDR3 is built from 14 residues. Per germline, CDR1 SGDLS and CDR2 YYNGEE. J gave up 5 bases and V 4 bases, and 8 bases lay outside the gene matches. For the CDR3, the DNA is TGTGCCAGCAGCCTTTCCGGGACAGGTCACGAGCAGTACTTC. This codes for CASSLSGTGHEQYF.

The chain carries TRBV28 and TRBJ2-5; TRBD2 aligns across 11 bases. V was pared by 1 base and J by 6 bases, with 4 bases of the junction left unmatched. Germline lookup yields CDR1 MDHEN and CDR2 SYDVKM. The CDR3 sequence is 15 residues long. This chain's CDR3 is CASSLFLAGGQTQYF. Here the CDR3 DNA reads TGTGCCAGCAGTTTATTTCTAGCGGGAGGACAGACCCAGTACTTC.

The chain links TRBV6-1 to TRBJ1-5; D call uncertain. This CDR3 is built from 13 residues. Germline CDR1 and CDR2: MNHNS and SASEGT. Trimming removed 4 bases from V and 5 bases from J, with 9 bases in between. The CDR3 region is CASSAEGHQPQHF. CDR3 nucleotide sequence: TGTGCCAGCAGTGCTGAAGGTCATCAGCCCCAGCATTTT.

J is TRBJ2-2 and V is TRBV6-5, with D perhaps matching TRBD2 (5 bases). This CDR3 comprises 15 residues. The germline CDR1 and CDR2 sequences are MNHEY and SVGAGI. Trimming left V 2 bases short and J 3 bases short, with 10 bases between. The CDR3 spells CASSYRGSDTGELFF. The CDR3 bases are TGTGCCAGCAGTTACCGAGGGAGCGACACCGGGGAGCTGTTTTTT.

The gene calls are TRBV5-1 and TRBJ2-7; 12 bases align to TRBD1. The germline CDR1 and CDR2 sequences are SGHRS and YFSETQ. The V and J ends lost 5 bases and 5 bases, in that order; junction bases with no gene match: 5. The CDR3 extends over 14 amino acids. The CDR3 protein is CASRPGQGAHEQYF. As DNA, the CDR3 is TGCGCCAGCAGGCCGGGACAGGGGGCCCACGAGCAGTACTTC. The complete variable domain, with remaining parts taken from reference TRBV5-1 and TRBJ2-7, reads KAGVTQTPRYLIKTRGQQVTLSCSPISGHRSVSWYQQTPGQGLQFLFEYFSETQRNKGNFPGRFSGRQFSNSRSEMNVSTLELGDSALYLCASRPGQGAHEQYFGPGTRLTVT.

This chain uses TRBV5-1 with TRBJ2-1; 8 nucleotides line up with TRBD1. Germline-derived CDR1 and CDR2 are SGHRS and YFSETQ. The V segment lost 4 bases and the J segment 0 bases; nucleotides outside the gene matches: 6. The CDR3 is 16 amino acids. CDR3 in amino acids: CASSPFQGASYNEQFF. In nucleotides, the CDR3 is TGCGCCAGCAGCCCTTTCCAGGGGGCCTCCTACAATGAGCAGTTCTTC. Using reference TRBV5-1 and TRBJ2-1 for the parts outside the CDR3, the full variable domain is KAGVTQTPRYLIKTRGQQVTLSCSPISGHRSVSWYQQTPGQGLQFLFEYFSETQRNKGNFPGRFSGRQFSNSRSEMNVSTLELGDSALYLCASSPFQGASYNEQFFGPGTRLTVL.

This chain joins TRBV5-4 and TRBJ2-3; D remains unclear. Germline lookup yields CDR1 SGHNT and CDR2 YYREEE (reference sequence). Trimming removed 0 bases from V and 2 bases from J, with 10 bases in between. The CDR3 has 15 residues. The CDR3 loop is CASSLDGPYTDTQYF. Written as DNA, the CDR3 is TGTGCCAGCAGCTTGGACGGGCCATACACAGATACGCAGTATTTT.

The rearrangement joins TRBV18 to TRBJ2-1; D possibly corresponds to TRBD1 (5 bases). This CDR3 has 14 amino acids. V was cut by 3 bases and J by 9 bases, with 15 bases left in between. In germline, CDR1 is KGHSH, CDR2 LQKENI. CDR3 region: CASSPGQGYGEQFF. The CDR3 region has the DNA TGTGCCAGCTCACCGGGGCAGGGATACGGTGAGCAGTTCTTC.

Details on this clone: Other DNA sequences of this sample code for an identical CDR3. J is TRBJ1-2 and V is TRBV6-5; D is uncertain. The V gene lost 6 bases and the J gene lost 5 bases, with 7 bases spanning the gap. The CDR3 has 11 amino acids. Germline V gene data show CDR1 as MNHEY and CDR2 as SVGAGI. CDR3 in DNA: TGTGCCAGCAGGCAAGAGTATGGCTACACCTTC. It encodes CASRQEYGYTF.

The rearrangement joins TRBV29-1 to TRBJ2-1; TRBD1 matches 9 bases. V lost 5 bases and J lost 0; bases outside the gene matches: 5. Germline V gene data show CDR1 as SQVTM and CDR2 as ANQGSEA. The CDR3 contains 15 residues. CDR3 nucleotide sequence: TGCAGCGTTCTGGGACAGGGTGACTCCTACAATGAGCAGTTCTTC. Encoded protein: CSVLGQGDSYNEQFF.

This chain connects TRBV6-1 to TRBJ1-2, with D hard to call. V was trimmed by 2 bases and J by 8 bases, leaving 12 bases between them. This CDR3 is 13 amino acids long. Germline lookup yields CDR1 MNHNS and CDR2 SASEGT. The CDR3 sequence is CASSESYLWGYTF. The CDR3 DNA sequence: TGTGCCAGCAGTGAAAGTTATTTGTGGGGCTACACCTTC.

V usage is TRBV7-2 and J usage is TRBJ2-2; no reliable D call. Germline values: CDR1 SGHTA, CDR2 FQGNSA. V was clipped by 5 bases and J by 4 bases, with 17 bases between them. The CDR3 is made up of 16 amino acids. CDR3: CASSGPLGVSTGELFF. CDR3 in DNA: TGTGCCAGCAGCGGGCCGTTAGGCGTATCCACCGGGGAGCTGTTTTTT.

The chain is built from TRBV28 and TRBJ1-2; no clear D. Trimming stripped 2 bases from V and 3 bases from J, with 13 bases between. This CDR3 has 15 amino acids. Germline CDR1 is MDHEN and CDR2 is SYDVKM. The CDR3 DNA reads TGTGCCAGCAGTTTACCACCGGCAGGCCACTATGGCTACACCTTC. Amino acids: CASSLPPAGHYGYTF.

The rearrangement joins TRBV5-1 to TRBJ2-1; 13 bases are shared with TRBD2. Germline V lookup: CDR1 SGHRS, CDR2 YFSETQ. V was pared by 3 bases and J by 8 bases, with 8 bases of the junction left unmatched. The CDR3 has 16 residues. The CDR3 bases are TGCGCCAGCAGCTCAGGACTAGCGGGAGCGGTGGATGAGCAGTTCTTC. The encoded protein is CASSSGLAGAVDEQFF. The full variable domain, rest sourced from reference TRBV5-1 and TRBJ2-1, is KAGVTQTPRYLIKTRGQQVTLSCSPISGHRSVSWYQQTPGQGLQFLFEYFSETQRNKGNFPGRFSGRQFSNSRSEMNVSTLELGDSALYLCASSSGLAGAVDEQFFGPGTRLTVL.

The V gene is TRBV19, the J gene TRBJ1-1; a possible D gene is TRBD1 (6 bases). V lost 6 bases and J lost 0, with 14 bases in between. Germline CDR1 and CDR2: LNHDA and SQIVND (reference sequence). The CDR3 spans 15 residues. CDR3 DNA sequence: TGTGCCAGTAGGCGAGGGGGACGGATGAACACTGAAGCTTTCTTT. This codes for CASRRGGRMNTEAFF.

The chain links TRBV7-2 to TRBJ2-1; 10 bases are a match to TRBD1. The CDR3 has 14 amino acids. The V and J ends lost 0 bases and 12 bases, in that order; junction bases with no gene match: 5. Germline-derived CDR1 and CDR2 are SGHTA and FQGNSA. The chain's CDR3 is CASSLAGQGGWQFF. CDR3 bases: TGTGCCAGCAGCTTAGCCGGACAGGGGGGATGGCAGTTCTTC.

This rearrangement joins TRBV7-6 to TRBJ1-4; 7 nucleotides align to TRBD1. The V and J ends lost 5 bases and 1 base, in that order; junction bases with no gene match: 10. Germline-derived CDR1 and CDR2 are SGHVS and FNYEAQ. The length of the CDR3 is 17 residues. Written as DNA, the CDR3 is TGTGCCAGCAGCCAATCGATAAACAGGGGAACTAATGAAAAACTGTTTTTT. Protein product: CASSQSINRGTNEKLFF.

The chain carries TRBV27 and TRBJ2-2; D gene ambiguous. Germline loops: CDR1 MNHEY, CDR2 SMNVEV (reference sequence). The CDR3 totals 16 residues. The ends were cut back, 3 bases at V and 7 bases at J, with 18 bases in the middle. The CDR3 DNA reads TGTGCCAGCAGTTTTAGGGCTGGCTTAAGCTACGGGGAGCTGTTTTTT. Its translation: CASSFRAGLSYGELFF.

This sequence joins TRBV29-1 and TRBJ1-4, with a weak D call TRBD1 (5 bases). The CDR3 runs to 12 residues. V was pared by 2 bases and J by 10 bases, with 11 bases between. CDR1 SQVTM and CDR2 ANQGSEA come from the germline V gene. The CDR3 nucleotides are TGCAGCGTTGAAAGCAGGGCGGGAAAACTGTTTTTT. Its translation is CSVESRAGKLFF.